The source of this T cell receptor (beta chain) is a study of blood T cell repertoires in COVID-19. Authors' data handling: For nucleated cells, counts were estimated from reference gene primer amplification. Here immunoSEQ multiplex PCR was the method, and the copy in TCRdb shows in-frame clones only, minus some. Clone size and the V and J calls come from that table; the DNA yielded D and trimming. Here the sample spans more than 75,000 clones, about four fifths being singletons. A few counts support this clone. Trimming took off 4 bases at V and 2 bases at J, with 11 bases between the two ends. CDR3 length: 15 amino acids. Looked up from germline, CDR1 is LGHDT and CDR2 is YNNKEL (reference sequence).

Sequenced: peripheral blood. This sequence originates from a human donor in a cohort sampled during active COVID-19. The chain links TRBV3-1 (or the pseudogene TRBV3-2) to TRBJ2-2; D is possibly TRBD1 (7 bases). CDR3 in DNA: TGTGCCAGCAGCCCAGGGGGGAAAAACACCGGGGAGCTGTTTTTT. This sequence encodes CASSPGGKNTGELFF.